In this sample, the clone carrying this T cell receptor beta chain turned up a few times. Antigen unknown. Germline trimming cut 3 bases from V and 3 bases from J; bases unmatched to any gene: 3. The V gene's germline CDR1 is LNHDA and CDR2 SQIVND (reference sequence). CDR3 size: 15 residues. A single record per CDR3 protein comes from TCRdb applying MiXCR to the reads. The data show 170,000 or so distinct CDR3 sequences, about 15% seen once. This sample is drawn from a study of T cell repertoires in cytomegalovirus infection. General study points: In two of eight donors, the top clonotype was HLA-C-restricted CMV-specific.

The gene calls are TRBV19 and TRBJ2-7, with 12 positions matching TRBD2. The sequence was obtained from a human donor in good health (CMV status not recorded). Some clones in this sample may be carry-over from other donors' samples. Sequenced material: CD8+ T cells from PBMCs. The CDR3 region has the DNA TGTGCCAGTAGTATCGGGACTAGCGGGCGCTACGAGCAGTACTTC. Protein sequence: CASSIGTSGRYEQYF. The full variable domain, its missing parts supplied by reference TRBV19 and TRBJ2-7, is DGGITQSPKYLFRKEGQNVTLSCEQNLNHDAMYWYRQDPGQGLRLIYYSQIVNDFQKGDIAEGYSVSREKKESFPLTVTSAQKNPTAFYLCASSIGTSGRYEQYFGPGTRLTVT.